This T cell receptor (beta chain) is drawn from a study of blood T cells in healthy people across ages. Study-wide findings and caveats: Roughly linear age-related decline in beta diversity appeared, significant by age around 42.

The V gene's germline CDR1 is SGHAT and CDR2 FQNNGV. The V and J ends lost 3 bases and 8 bases, in that order; junction bases with no gene match: 9. CDR3 length equals 15 residues. A second about 7 to 12 cycle PCR used barcoded and J-beta primers. From the 5' RACE reads, TCRdb called clonotypes with MiXCR, one entry per CDR3 protein. Here the sample spans 750,000 to 950,000 distinct CDR3 sequences, roughly 24% being singletons. Comment on this clonotype: Its antigen is still unknown.

These data also formed part of another study, on T cells of mothers and their children.

The genes are TRBV11-2 and TRBJ1-4; 7 bases line up with TRBD1. The source material was blood. The source of this sequence is a boy between 10 and 17 years old in good health. The CDR3: CASSFVWQGEEKLFF. CDR3 nucleotide sequence: TGTGCCAGCAGCTTCGTTTGGCAGGGGGAAGAAAAACTGTTTTTT.